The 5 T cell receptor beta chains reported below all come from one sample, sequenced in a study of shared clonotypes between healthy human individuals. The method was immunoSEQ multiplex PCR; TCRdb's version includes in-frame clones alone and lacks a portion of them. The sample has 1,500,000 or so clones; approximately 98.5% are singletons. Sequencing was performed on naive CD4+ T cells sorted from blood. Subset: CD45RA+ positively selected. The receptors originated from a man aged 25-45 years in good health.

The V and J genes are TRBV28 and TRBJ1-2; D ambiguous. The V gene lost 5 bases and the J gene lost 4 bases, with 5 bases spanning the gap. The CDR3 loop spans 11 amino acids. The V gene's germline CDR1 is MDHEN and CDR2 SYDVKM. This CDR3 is CASSPSYGYTF. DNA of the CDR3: TGTGCCAGCAGTCCCAGCTATGGCTACACCTTC.

The CDR3, as DNA: TGTGCCAGCAGTTACTCCCTAGCGGATACCTACGAGCAGTACTTC. Translating it yields CASSYSLADTYEQYF. The chain links TRBV6-5 to TRBJ2-7; 7 bases are a match to TRBD2. The CDR3 has 15 amino acids. The J segment lost 2 bases and the V segment lost 0 bases, leaving 4 bases of the junction unmatched. The germline CDR1 and CDR2 sequences are MNHEY and SVGAGI.

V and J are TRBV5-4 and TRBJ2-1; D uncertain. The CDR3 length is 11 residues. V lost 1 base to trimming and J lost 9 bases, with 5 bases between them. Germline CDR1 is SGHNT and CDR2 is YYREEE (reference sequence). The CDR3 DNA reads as TGTGCCAGCAGCTTGAGTGGTGAGCAGTTCTTC. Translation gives CASSLSGEQFF.

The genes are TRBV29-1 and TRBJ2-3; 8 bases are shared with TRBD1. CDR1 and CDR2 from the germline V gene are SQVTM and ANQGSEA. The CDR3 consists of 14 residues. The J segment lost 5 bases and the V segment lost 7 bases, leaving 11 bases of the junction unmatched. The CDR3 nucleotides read TGCAGCGGTACAAGGGACAGGACATTAGATACGCAGTATTTT. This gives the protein CSGTRDRTLDTQYF.

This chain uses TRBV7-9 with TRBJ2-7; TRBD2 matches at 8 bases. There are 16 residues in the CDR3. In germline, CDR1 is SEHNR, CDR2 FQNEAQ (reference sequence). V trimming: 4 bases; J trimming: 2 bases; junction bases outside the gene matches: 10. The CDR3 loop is CASSSMRGEGTYEQYF. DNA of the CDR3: TGTGCCAGCAGCTCCATGCGGGGGGAAGGGACCTACGAGCAGTACTTC.